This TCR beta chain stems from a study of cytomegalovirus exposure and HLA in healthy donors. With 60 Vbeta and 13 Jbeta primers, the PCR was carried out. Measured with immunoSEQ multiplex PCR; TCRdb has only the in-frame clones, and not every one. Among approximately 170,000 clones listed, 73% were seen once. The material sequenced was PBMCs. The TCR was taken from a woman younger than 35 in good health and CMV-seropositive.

This chain's CDR3 is CASSPPGVGEKLFF. CDR3 bases: TGTGCCAGCAGTCCTCCAGGGGTAGGCGAAAAACTGTTTTTT. The V call is TRBV27, the J call TRBJ1-4; the D gene is possibly TRBD1 (6 bases). Germline CDR1 is MNHEY and CDR2 is SMNVEV (reference sequence). Trimming pared 5 bases from V and 8 bases from J, leaving 15 bases between. The CDR3 is 14 residues long.